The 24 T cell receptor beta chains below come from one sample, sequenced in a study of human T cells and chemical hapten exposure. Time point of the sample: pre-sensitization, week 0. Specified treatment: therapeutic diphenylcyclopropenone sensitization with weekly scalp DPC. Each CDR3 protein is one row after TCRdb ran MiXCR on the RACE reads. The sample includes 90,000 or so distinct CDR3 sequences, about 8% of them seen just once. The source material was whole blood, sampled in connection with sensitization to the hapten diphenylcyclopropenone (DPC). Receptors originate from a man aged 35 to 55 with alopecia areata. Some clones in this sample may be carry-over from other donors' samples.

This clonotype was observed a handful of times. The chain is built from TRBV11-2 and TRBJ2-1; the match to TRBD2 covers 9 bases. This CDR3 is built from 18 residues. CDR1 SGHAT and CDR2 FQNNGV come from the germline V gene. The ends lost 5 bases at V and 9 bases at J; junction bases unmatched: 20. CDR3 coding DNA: TGTGCCAGCAGCCGCCCGGGGGCTAGCGGGAACATAGCGGTTGAGCAGTTCTTC. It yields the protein CASSRPGASGNIAVEQFF.

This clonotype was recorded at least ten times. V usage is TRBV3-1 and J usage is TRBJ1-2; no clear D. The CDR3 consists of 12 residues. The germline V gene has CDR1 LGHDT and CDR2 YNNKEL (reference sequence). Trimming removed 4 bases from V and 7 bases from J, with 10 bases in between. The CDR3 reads CASSRGYRGYTF. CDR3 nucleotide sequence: TGTGCCAGCAGCCGAGGATATCGTGGCTACACCTTC.

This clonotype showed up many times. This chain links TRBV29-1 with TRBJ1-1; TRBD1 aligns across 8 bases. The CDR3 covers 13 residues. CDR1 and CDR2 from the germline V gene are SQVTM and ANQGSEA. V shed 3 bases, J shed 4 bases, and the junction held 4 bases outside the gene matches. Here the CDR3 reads CSVERQGITEAFF. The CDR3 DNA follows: TGCAGCGTTGAGCGACAGGGGATCACTGAAGCTTTCTTT.

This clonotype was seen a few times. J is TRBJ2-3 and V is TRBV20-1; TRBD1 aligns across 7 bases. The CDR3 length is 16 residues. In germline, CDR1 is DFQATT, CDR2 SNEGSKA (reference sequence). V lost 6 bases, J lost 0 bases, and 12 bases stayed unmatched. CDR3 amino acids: CSAQTDRASSTDTQYF. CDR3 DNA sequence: TGCAGTGCCCAAACCGACAGGGCCTCTAGCACAGATACGCAGTATTTT.

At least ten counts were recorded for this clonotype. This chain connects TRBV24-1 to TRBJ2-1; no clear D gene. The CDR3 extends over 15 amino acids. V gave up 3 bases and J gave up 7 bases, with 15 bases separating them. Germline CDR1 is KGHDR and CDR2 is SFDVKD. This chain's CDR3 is CATSDGGPGWNEQFF. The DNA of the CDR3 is TGTGCCACCAGTGATGGTGGGCCCGGGTGGAATGAGCAGTTCTTC.

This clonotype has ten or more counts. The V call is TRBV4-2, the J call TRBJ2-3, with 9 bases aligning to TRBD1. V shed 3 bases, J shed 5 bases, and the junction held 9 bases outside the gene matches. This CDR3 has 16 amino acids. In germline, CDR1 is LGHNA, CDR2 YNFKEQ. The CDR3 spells CASSQSLGQGRDTQYF. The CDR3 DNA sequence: TGTGCCAGCAGCCAGTCACTTGGACAGGGGCGAGATACGCAGTATTTT.

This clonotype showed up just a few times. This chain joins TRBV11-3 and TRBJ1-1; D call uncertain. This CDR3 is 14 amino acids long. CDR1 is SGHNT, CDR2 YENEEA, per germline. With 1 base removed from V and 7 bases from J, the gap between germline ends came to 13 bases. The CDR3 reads CASSLAPEGFEAFF. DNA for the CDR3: TGTGCCAGCAGCTTAGCCCCGGAGGGATTTGAAGCTTTCTTT.

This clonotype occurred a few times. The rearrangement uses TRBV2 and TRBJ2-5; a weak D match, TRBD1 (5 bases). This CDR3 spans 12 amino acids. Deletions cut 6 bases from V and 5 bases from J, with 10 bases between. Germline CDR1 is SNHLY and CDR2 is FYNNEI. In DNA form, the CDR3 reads TGTGCCAGCAGAAGGGGTTTTGAGACCCAGTACTTC. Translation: CASRRGFETQYF. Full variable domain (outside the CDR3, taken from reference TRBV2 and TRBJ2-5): EPEVTQTPSHQVTQMGQEVILRCVPISNHLYFYWYRQILGQKVEFLVSFYNNEISEKSEIFDDQFSVERPDGSNFTLKIRSTKLEDSAMYFCASRRGFETQYFGPGTRLLVL.

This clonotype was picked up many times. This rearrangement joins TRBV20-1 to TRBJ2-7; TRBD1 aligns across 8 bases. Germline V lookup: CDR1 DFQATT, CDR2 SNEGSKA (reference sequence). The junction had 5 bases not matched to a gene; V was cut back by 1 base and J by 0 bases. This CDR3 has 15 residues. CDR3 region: CSARADRVTSYEQYF. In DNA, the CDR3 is TGCAGTGCTAGAGCGGACAGGGTTACCTCCTACGAGCAGTACTTC.

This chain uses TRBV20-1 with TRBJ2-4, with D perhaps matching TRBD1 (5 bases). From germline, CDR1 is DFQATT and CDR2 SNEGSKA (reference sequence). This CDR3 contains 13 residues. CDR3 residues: CIPDTSTKNIQYF. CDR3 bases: TGCATTCCGGACACGTCCACCAAAAACATTCAGTACTTC.

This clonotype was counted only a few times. The CDR3 sequence is CAITGVQVGDTQYF. The CDR3 DNA sequence: TGTGCCATCACCGGGGTACAGGTCGGAGATACGCAGTATTTT. The chain carries TRBV10-3 and TRBJ2-3; D may be TRBD1 or TRBD2 (5 bases each). Deletions cut 7 bases from V and 5 bases from J, with 16 bases between. The CDR3 is made up of 14 amino acids. Germline CDR1 reads ENHRY; CDR2 reads SYGVKD.

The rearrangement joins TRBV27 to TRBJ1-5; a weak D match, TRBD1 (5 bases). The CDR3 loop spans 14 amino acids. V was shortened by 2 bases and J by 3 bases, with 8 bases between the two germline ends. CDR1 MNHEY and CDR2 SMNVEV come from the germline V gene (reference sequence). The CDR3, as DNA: TGTGCCAGCAGTTTAGACAGAGCCAATCAGCCCCAGCATTTT. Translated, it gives CASSLDRANQPQHF.

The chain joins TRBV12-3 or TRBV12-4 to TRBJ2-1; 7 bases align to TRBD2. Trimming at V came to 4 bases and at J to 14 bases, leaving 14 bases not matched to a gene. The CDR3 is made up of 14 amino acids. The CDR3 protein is CASSYTPGLVDEFF. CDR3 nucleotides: TGTGCCAGCAGTTATACTCCAGGACTAGTTGATGAGTTCTTC.

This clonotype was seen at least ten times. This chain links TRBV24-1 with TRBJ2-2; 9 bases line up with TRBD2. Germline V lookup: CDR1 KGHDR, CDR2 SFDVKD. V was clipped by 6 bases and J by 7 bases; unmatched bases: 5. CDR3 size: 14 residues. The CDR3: CATSIAGEYGELFF. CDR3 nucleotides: TGTGCCACCAGTATAGCGGGAGAATACGGGGAGCTGTTTTTT.

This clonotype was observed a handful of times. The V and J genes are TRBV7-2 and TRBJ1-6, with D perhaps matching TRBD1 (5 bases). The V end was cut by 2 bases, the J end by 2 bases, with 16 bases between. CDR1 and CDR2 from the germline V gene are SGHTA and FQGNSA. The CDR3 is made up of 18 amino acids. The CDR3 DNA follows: TGTGCCAGCAGCTTACTGGGACGCCGGGCGGCCTATAATTCACCCCTCCACTTT. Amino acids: CASSLLGRRAAYNSPLHF. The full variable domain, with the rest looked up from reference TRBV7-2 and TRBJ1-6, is GAGVSQSPSNKVTEKGKDVELRCDPISGHTALYWYRQSLGQGLEFLIYFQGNSAPDKSGLPSDRFSAERTGGSVSTLTIQRTQQEDSAVYLCASSLLGRRAAYNSPLHFGNGTRLTVT.

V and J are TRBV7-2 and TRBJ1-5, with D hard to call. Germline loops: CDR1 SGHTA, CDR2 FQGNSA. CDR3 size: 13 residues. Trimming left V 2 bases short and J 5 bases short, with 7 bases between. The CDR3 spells CASSLLIDQPQHF. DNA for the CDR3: TGTGCCAGCAGCTTATTGATCGATCAGCCCCAGCATTTT.

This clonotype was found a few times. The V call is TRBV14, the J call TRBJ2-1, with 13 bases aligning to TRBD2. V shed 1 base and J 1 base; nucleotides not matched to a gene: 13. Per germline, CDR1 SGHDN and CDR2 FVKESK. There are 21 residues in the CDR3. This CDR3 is CASSQATGTSGIQRSYNEQFF. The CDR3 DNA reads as TGTGCCAGCAGCCAAGCTACCGGGACTAGCGGGATCCAGAGGTCCTACAATGAGCAGTTCTTC.

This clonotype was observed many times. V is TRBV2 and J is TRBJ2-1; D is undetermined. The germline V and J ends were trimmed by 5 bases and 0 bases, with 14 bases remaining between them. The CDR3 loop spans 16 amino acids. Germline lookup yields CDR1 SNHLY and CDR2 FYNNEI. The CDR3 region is CASSPRISSSYNEQFF. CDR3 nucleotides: TGTGCCAGCAGTCCACGGATTTCGAGCTCCTACAATGAGCAGTTCTTC. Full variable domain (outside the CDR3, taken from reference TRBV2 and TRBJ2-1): EPEVTQTPSHQVTQMGQEVILRCVPISNHLYFYWYRQILGQKVEFLVSFYNNEISEKSEIFDDQFSVERPDGSNFTLKIRSTKLEDSAMYFCASSPRISSSYNEQFFGPGTRLTVL.

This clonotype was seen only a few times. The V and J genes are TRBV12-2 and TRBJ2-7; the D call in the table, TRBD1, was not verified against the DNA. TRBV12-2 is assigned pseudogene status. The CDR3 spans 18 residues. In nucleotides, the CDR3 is TGTGCAAGTCGCTCCCCACAACGGACCGGCAGGACAGCCCACGAGCAGTACTTC. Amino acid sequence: CASRSPQRTGRTAHEQYF.

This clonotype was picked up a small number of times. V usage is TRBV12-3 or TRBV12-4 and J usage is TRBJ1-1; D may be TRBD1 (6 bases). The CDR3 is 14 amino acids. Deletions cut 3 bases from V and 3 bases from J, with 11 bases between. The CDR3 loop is CASSFTGTDTEAFF. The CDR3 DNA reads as TGTGCCAGCAGTTTTACAGGGACGGACACTGAAGCTTTCTTT.

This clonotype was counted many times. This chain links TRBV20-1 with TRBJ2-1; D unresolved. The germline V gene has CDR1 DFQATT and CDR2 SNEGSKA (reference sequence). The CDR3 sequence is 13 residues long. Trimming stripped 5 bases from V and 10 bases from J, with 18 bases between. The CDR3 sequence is CSALQGRLREQFF. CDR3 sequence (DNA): TGCAGTGCTCTCCAAGGGCGCTTAAGGGAGCAGTTCTTC.

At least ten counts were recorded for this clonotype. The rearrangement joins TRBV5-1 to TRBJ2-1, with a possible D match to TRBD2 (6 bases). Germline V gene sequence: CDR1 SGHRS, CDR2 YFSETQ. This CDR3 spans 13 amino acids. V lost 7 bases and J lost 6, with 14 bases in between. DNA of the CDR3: TGCGCCAGCGCCGGGCAGGAGGGCAATGAGCAGTTCTTC. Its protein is CASAGQEGNEQFF.

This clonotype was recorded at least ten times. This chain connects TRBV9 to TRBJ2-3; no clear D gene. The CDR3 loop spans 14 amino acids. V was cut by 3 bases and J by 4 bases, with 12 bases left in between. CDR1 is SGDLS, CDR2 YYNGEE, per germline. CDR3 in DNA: TGTGCCAGCAGCGACCGAGTAGGGTCAGATACGCAGTATTTT. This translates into CASSDRVGSDTQYF.

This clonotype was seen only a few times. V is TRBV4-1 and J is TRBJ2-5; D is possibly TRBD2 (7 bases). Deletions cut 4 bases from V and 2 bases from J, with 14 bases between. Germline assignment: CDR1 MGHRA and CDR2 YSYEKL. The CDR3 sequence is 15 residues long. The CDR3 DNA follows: TGCGCCAGCAGCCGGAGGGAGGGGGAGCAAGAGACCCAGTACTTC. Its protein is CASSRREGEQETQYF.